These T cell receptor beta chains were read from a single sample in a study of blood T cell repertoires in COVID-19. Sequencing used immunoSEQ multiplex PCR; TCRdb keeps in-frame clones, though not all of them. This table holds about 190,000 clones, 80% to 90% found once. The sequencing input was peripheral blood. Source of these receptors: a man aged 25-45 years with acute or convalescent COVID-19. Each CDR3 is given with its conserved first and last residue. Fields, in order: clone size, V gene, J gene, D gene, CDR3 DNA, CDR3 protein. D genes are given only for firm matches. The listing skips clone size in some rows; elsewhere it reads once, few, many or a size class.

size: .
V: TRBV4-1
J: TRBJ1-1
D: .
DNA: TGCGCCAGCAGCCCGGGGTGGGCAAGAAAAAAGAACACTGAAGCTTTCTTT
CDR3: CASSPGWARKKNTEAFF

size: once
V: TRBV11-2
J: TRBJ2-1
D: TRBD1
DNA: TGTGCCAGCAGCCCTTGGACAGGGGAGATGCATGAGCAGTTCTTC
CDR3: CASSPWTGEMHEQFF

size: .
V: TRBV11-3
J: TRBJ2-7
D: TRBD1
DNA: TGTGCCAGCAGCTTAGATTCCTCGACAGGGGGCCACGAGCAGTACTTC
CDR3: CASSLDSSTGGHEQYF

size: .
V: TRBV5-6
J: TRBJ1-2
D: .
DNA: TGTGCCAGCAGCACCACCGGTCCAGGGGCGAATGGCTACACCTTC
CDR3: CASSTTGPGANGYTF

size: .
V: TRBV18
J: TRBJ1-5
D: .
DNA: TGTGCCAGCTCACCAACAGGGTATAGCAATCAGCCCCAGCATTTT
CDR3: CASSPTGYSNQPQHF

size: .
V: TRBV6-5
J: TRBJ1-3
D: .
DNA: TGTGCCAGCAGTATACAATGGGGCCCTGGAAACACCATATATTTT
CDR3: CASSIQWGPGNTIYF

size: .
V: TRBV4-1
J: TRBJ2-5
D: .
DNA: TGCGCCAGCAGCCGGGACATATGGGGGACCCAGTACTTC
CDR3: CASSRDIWGTQYF

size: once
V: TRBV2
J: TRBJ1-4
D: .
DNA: TGTGCCAGCACTATACAGGGCCCCCGAGAAAAACTGTTTTTT
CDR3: CASTIQGPREKLFF

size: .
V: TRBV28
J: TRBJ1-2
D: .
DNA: TGTGCCAGCAGTTTATCCGTATATGGCTACACCTTC
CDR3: CASSLSVYGYTF

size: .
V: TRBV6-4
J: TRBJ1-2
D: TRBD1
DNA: TGTGCCAGCAGCGACGCGACAGGGAAGTATGGCTACACCTTC
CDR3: CASSDATGKYGYTF

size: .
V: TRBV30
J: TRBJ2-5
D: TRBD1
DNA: TGTGCCTGGAGTTTCGGGACAGGGGGCGAGACCCAGTACTTC
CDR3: CAWSFGTGGETQYF

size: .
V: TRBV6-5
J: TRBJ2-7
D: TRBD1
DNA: TGTGCCAGCAGTCCCGGGACAGTCTCCTACGAGCAGTACTTC
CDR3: CASSPGTVSYEQYF

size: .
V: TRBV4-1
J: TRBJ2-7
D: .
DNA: TGCGCCAGCAGTGCCCGACTAACAGGGCCCTACGAGCAGTACTTC
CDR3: CASSARLTGPYEQYF

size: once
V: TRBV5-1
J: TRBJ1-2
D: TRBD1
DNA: TGCGCCAGCAGCAACCGGGACAGGGGGTCGGAGTCCTATGGCTACACCTTC
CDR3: CASSNRDRGSESYGYTF

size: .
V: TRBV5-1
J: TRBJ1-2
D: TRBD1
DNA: TGCGCCAGCTCGCCGACAGGGACCTCCCCCTATGGCTACACCTTC
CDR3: CASSPTGTSPYGYTF

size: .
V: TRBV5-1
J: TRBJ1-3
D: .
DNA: TGCGCCAGCAGCTCGCAGGGGCCTCACTCTGGAAACACCATATATTTT
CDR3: CASSSQGPHSGNTIYF

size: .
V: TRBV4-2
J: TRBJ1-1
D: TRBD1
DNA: TGTGCCAGCAGCCATCCCTTCCTCGGGACAGGATTGAACACTGAAGCTTTCTTT
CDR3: CASSHPFLGTGLNTEAFF

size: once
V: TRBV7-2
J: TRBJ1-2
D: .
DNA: TGTGCCAGCAGCGCAGTTTTCGGAGGGACCGGCTACACCTTC
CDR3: CASSAVFGGTGYTF

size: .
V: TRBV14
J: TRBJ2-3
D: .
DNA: TGTGCCAGCAGCCAAGTGACGGGAATGGTTGGGACGCAGTATTTT
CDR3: CASSQVTGMVGTQYF

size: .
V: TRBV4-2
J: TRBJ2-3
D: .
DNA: TGTGCCAGCAGCCAAGTCGCGGGGTCTAGCACAGATACGCAGTATTTT
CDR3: CASSQVAGSSTDTQYF

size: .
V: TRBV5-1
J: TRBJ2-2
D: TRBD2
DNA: TGCGCCAGCAGCTCCATAGCGGGGGCGGGGACCGGGGAGCTGTTTTTT
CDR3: CASSSIAGAGTGELFF

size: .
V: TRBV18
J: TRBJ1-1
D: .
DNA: TGTGCCAGCGTCACCGCGGGGGGATCGGGCACTGAAGCTTTCTTT
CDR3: CASVTAGGSGTEAFF